These 2 T cell receptor beta chains were all obtained from the same sample, sequenced in a study of T cell responses to AZD1222 COVID-19 vaccine. Sequenced by immunoSEQ multiplex PCR; TCRdb stores in-frame clones only, minus some. Among about 100,000 clones listed, approximately 89% were seen once. The material was peripheral blood, obtained 28 days after the second AZD1222 dose. The receptors derive from an adult who received the AZD1222 COVID-19 vaccine.

The chain employs TRBV6-5 and TRBJ1-4; tentatively, D is TRBD1 (6 bases). The ends were cut back, 9 bases at V and 3 bases at J, with 11 bases in the middle. The CDR3 loop spans 13 amino acids. Germline-derived CDR1 and CDR2 are MNHEY and SVGAGI. The CDR3 nucleotides read TGTGCCAGTTACAGGGCATCTAATGAAAAACTGTTTTTT. Translating gives CASYRASNEKLFF.

The V call is TRBV11-2, the J call TRBJ2-2; D is unclear. The CDR3 totals 14 residues. The ends were cut back, 1 base at V and 1 base at J, with 4 bases in the middle. Per the germline V gene, CDR1 is SGHAT and CDR2 is FQNNGV. CDR3 protein: CASSLVRNTGELFF. CDR3 nucleotides: TGTGCCAGCAGCTTAGTGCGGAACACCGGGGAGCTGTTTTTT.